The 5 T cell receptor beta chains given below trace back to one sample, sequenced in a study of cytomegalovirus exposure and HLA in healthy donors listed by TCRdb under 2017. Libraries came from the immunoSEQ multiplex PCR assay. For the multiplex PCR, a mixture combining 60 forward primers for TCR Vbeta segments and 13 reverse primers for TCR Jbeta segments was used. This immuneACCESS table, as held by TCRdb, lists in-frame sequences with V and J called but not all clones. Of the missing ones, under half trace to an unresolved V gene in checked studies; the others have no known cause. For this sample the table gives about 77,000 clones, of which 78% were detected only once. The leading ten clones occupy approximately 4.4% of the sample. Source material: PBMCs. The source of these receptors is a man between 35 and 55 years old in good health and CMV-seronegative.

The V and J genes are TRBV19 and TRBJ1-5; D possibly corresponds to TRBD1 (6 bases). The CDR3 runs 15 residues. Germline CDR1 and CDR2: LNHDA and SQIVND (reference sequence). The ends were cut back, 6 bases at V and 1 base at J, with 13 bases in the middle. The CDR3 nucleotides are TGTGCCAGTAGGGTAGGGGGGGCAAGCAATCAGCCCCAGCATTTT. It specifies CASRVGGASNQPQHF.

This chain joins TRBV6-5 and TRBJ2-2; TRBD2 matches at 7 bases. Trimming cost V 0 bases and J 3 bases; bases outside gene matches: 4. The CDR3 is made up of 16 amino acids. CDR1 is MNHEY, CDR2 SVGAGI, per germline. The CDR3 DNA is TGTGCCAGCAGTTACTCGGGGGGACTATACACCGGGGAGCTGTTTTTT. It encodes CASSYSGGLYTGELFF.

In this sample, this clone turned up a few times. J is TRBJ1-5 and V is TRBV7-9; TRBD1 aligns across 7 bases. The CDR3 extends over 15 amino acids. The junction had 10 bases not matched to a gene; V was cut back by 6 bases and J by 5 bases. Looked up from germline, CDR1 is SEHNR and CDR2 is FQNEAQ (reference sequence). CDR3 residues: CASSPGTERHQPQHF. CDR3 nucleotides: TGTGCCAGCAGTCCCGGGACAGAACGTCATCAGCCCCAGCATTTT.

This clone was seen once. This chain connects TRBV11-1 to TRBJ1-1, with unresolved D. Germline V gene lookup returns CDR1 SGHAT and CDR2 FQDESV (reference sequence). This CDR3 contains 13 residues. The V and J ends lost 5 bases and 1 base respectively, with 8 bases between them. CDR3 bases: TGTGCCAGCAGCCAAACAAAGAACACTGAAGCTTTCTTT. This codes for CASSQTKNTEAFF.

This chain uses TRBV27 with TRBJ2-5, with TRBD2 matching over 9 bases. V shed 4 bases and J 6 bases; nucleotides not matched to a gene: 3. Germline V gene data show CDR1 as MNHEY and CDR2 as SMNVEV (reference sequence). CDR3 size: 13 residues. The CDR3 DNA reads TGTGCCAGCAGTTGGGGACTAGCTAAGACCCAGTACTTC. This sequence encodes CASSWGLAKTQYF.